The 10 T cell receptor beta chains below were found in one sample sequenced in a study of human T cells and chemical hapten exposure. MiXCR, run by TCRdb on the RACE reads, gives a single entry per CDR3 protein. The sample carries about 140,000 distinct CDR3 sequences, approximately 12% recorded once. Time point given: patch test 2, 6 weeks after DPC sensitization. Treatment given: therapeutic diphenylcyclopropenone sensitization with weekly scalp DPC. Sequences were derived from whole blood, sampled in connection with sensitization to the hapten diphenylcyclopropenone (DPC). The receptors were sampled from a woman between 45 and 65 years old with alopecia areata. Some clones in this sample may be carry-over from other donors' samples.

This clonotype has just a few counts. The rearrangement links TRBV6-2 or TRBV6-3 to TRBJ1-6; TRBD1 might be the D (5 bases). The V and J ends lost 2 bases and 7 bases respectively, with 15 bases between them. The CDR3 has 16 amino acids. Germline V gives CDR1 MNHEY, CDR2 SVGEGT. The CDR3 sequence is CASSYGFGAMNSPLHF. In nucleotides, the CDR3 is TGTGCCAGCAGTTACGGCTTCGGGGCCATGAATTCACCCCTCCACTTT.

This clonotype was seen a few times. This rearrangement joins TRBV7-9 to TRBJ1-5; the match to TRBD1 covers 11 bases. V trimming: 0 bases; J trimming: 1 base; junction bases outside the gene matches: 5. The CDR3 runs to 18 residues. Germline V gene sequence: CDR1 SEHNR, CDR2 FQNEAQ (reference sequence). The CDR3 DNA is TGTGCCAGCAGCTTAGCTGGACAGGGGGCCTTAAGCAATCAGCCCCAGCATTTT. This codes for CASSLAGQGALSNQPQHF.

The sample holds a few counts of this clonotype. This chain uses TRBV6-2 or TRBV6-3 with TRBJ2-2; D unresolved. Germline assignment: CDR1 MNHEY and CDR2 SVGEGT. V was cut by 0 bases and J by 6 bases, with 8 bases left in between. The CDR3 sequence is 14 residues long. The CDR3 sequence is CASSYSTGAGELFF. CDR3 bases: TGTGCCAGCAGTTACTCGACTGGAGCCGGGGAGCTGTTTTTT.

The chain carries TRBV5-1 and TRBJ2-1, with 13 nucleotides matching TRBD2. The CDR3 covers 16 residues. Germline CDR1 SGHRS, CDR2 YFSETQ. V shed 2 bases, J shed 8 bases, and the junction held 7 bases outside the gene matches. The CDR3 DNA sequence: TGCGCCAGCAGCTTTGGAGGACTAGCGGGAGTGGATGAGCAGTTCTTC. Its protein product is CASSFGGLAGVDEQFF.

The chain employs TRBV6-6 and TRBJ2-3; 8 nucleotides line up with TRBD2. Looked up from germline, CDR1 is MNHNY and CDR2 is SVGAGI (reference sequence). V shed 8 bases and J 6 bases; nucleotides not matched to a gene: 13. The CDR3 is made up of 15 amino acids. The CDR3 region is CASRKRETAGDTQYF. The CDR3 DNA follows: TGTGCCAGCCGCAAGCGGGAGACGGCGGGGGATACGCAGTATTTT.

This clonotype turned up a few times. J is TRBJ1-4 and V is TRBV6-2 or TRBV6-3; D gene ambiguous. V was clipped by 6 bases and J by 7 bases, with 15 bases between them. The CDR3 consists of 14 residues. CDR1 is MNHEY, CDR2 SVGEGT, per germline. In DNA, the CDR3 is TGTGCCAGCAGGCCCTTCCAGACGGGTGAAAAACTGTTTTTT. Amino acids: CASRPFQTGEKLFF.

This clonotype was counted many times. The V and J genes are TRBV7-8 and TRBJ1-2; 9 bases match TRBD1. CDR1 is SGHVS, CDR2 FQNEAQ, per germline. J gave up 4 bases and V 5 bases, and 11 bases lay outside the gene matches. The CDR3 is 16 amino acids. For the CDR3, the DNA is TGTGCCAGCAGCAACGTGAGGACAGGGGCGCGCTATGGCTACACCTTC. This encodes CASSNVRTGARYGYTF.

This clonotype was seen a single time. V and J are TRBV20-1 and TRBJ2-3; TRBD2 agrees at 12 bases. Germline V gene lookup returns CDR1 DFQATT and CDR2 SNEGSKA (reference sequence). The CDR3 totals 15 residues. J was trimmed by 2 bases and V by 5 bases; bases with no gene match: 5. The CDR3 DNA reads TGCAGTGCTCCTACTAGCGGGAGGTCCACAGATACGCAGTATTTT. Amino acids: CSAPTSGRSTDTQYF.

The chain links TRBV7-9 to TRBJ2-1, with D perhaps being TRBD1 or TRBD2 (6 bases each). The V gene's germline CDR1 is SEHNR and CDR2 FQNEAQ (reference sequence). The CDR3 is made up of 13 amino acids. Trimming removed 8 bases from V and 9 bases from J, with 17 bases in between. CDR3 DNA: TGTGCCAGCTCGACCCCGGGGGCTGTTGAGCAGTTCTTC. It codes for CASSTPGAVEQFF.

This clonotype was counted at least ten times. The chain combines TRBV14 with TRBJ1-2, with no clear D. CDR1 is SGHDN and CDR2 is FVKESK in the germline V gene. V dropped 1 base and J dropped 4 bases, with 7 bases sitting between them. This CDR3 has 13 residues. CDR3 residues: CASSQAVSYGYTF. The DNA of the CDR3 is TGTGCCAGCAGCCAAGCGGTTAGCTATGGCTACACCTTC.